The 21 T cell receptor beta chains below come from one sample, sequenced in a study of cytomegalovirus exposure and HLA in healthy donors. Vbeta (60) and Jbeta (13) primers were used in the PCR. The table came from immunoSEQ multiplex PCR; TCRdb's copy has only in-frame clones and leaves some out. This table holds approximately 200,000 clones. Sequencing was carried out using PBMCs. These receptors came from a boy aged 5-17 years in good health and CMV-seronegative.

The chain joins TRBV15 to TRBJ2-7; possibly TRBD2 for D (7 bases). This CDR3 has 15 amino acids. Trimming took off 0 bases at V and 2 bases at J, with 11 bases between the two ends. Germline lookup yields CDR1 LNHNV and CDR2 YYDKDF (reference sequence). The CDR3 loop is CATSRETGGPYEQYF. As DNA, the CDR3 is TGTGCCACCAGCAGAGAAACGGGGGGCCCCTACGAGCAGTACTTC.

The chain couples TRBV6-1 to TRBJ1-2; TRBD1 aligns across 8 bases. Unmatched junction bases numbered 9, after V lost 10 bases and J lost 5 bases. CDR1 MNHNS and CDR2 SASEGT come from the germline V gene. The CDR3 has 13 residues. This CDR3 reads CATGQGPWYGYTF. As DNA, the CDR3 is TGTGCCACCGGACAGGGCCCATGGTATGGCTACACCTTC.

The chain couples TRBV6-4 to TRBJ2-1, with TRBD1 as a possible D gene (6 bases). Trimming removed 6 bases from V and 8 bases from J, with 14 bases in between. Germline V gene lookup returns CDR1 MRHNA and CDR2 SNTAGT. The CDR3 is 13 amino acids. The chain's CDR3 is CASSLTGLDEQFF. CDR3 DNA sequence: TGTGCCAGCAGCCTTACAGGGTTGGATGAGCAGTTCTTC.

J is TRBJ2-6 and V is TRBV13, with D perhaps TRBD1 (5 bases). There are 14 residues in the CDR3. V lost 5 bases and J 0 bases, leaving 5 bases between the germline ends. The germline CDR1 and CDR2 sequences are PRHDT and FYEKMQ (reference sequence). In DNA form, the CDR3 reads TGTGCCAGCAGCGGGGCCTCTGGGGCCAACGTCCTGACTTTC. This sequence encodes CASSGASGANVLTF.

The CDR3 loop reads CASRDRQVPPQASPLHF. Here the CDR3 DNA reads TGTGCCAGCAGAGATAGACAGGTTCCCCCTCAGGCATCACCCCTCCACTTT. The V and J genes are TRBV9 and TRBJ1-6; weak D call: TRBD1 (6 bases). The CDR3 totals 17 residues. Germline-derived CDR1 and CDR2 are SGDLS and YYNGEE. Trimming stripped 5 bases from V and 10 bases from J, with 25 bases between.

Here the CDR3 reads CAWSPGFYDEQYF. CDR3 coding DNA: TGTGCCTGGTCCCCAGGGTTCTACGACGAGCAGTACTTC. The chain is built from TRBV30 and TRBJ2-7; D possibly corresponds to TRBD1 (5 bases). This CDR3 spans 13 amino acids. Trimming took off 5 bases at V and 5 bases at J, with 16 bases between the two ends. Germline-derived CDR1 and CDR2 are GTSNPN and SVGIG (reference sequence).

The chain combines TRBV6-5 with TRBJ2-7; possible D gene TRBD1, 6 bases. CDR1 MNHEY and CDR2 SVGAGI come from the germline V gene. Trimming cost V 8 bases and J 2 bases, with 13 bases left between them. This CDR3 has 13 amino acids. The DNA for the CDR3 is TGTGCCAGCCGAAACGGACAGACCTACGAGCAGTACTTC. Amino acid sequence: CASRNGQTYEQYF.

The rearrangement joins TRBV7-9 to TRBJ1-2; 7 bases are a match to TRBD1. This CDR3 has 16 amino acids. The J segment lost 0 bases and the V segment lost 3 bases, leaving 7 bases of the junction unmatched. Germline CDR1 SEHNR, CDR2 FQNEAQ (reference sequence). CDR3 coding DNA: TGTGCCAGCAGCTTGGAGGGGGCGCAAGCTAACTATGGCTACACCTTC. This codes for CASSLEGAQANYGYTF.

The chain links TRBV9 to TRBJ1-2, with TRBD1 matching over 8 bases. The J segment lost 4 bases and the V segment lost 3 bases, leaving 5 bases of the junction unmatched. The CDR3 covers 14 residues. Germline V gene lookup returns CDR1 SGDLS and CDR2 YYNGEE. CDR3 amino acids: CASSGGQGGYGYTF. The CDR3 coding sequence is TGTGCCAGCAGCGGTGGACAGGGAGGCTATGGCTACACCTTC.

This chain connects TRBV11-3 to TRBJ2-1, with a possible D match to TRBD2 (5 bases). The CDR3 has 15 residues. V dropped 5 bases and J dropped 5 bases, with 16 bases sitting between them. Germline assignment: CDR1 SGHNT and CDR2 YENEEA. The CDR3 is CASSDSPAGDNEQFF. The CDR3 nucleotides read TGTGCCAGCAGCGATAGCCCGGCGGGTGACAATGAGCAGTTCTTC. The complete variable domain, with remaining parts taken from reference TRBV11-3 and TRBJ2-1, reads EAGVVQSPRYKIIEKKQPVAFWCNPISGHNTLYWYLQNLGQGPELLIRYENEEAVDDSQLPKDRFSAERLKGVDSTLKIQPAELGDSAVYLCASSDSPAGDNEQFFGPGTRLTVL.

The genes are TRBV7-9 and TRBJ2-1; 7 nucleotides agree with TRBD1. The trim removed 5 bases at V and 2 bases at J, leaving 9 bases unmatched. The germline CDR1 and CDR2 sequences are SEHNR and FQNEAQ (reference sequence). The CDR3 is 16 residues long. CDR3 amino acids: CASSPTGSTAYNEQFF. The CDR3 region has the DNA TGTGCCAGCAGCCCGACAGGGTCGACCGCCTACAATGAGCAGTTCTTC.

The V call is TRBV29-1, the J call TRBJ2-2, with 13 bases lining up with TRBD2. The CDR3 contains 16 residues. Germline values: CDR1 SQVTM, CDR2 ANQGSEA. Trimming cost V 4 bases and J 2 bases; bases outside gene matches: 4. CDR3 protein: CSVARLAGGNTGELFF. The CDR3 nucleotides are TGCAGCGTTGCCCGACTAGCGGGGGGTAACACCGGGGAGCTGTTTTTT.

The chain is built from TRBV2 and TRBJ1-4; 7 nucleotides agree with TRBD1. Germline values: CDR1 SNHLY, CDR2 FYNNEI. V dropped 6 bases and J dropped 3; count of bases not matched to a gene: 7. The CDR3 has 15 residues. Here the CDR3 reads CASRGRDRSNEKLFF. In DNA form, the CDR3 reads TGTGCCAGCAGGGGAAGGGACAGATCTAATGAAAAACTGTTTTTT.

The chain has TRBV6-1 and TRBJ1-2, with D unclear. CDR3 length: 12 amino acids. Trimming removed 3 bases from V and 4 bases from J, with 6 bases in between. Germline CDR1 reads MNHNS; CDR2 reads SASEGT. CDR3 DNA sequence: TGTGCCAGCAGTGACCCGGTCTATGGCTACACCTTC. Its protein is CASSDPVYGYTF.

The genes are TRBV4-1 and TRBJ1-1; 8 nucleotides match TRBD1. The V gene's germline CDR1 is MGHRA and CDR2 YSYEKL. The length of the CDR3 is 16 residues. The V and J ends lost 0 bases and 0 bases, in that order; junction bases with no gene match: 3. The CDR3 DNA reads TGCGCCAGCAGCCAAGACGGGACAGGCATGAACACTGAAGCTTTCTTT. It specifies CASSQDGTGMNTEAFF.

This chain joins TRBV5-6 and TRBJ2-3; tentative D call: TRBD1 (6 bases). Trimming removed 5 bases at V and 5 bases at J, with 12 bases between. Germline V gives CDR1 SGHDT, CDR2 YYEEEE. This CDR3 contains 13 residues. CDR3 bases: TGTGCCAGCAGGGAAGGGGGTAGAGATACGCAGTATTTT. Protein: CASREGGRDTQYF.

CDR3: CASSLVGSPYGNTIYF. CDR3 DNA: TGCGCCAGCAGCTTGGTGGGCAGTCCTTACGGAAACACCATATATTTT. The rearrangement uses TRBV5-1 and TRBJ1-3; no firm D call. This CDR3 comprises 16 residues. V lost 0 bases and J lost 4, with 14 bases in between. Germline V gives CDR1 SGHRS, CDR2 YFSETQ.

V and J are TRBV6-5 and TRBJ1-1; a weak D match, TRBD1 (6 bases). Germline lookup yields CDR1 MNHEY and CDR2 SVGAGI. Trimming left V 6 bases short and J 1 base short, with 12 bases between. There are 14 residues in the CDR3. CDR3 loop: CASSSGTSNTEAFF. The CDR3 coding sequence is TGTGCCAGCAGCTCCGGGACATCGAACACTGAAGCTTTCTTT.

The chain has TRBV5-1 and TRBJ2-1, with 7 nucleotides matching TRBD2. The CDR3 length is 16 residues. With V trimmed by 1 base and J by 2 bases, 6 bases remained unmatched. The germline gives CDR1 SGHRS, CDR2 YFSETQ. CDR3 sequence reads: CASSLSSGGAYNEQFF. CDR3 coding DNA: TGCGCCAGCAGCTTGTCGTCGGGGGGTGCCTACAATGAGCAGTTCTTC.

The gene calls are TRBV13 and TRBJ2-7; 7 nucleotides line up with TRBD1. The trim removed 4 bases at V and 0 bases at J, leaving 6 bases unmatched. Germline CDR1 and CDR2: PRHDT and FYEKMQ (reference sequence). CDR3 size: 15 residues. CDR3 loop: CASSSQGPSSYEQYF. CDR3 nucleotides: TGTGCCAGCAGCTCACAGGGGCCAAGCTCCTACGAGCAGTACTTC.

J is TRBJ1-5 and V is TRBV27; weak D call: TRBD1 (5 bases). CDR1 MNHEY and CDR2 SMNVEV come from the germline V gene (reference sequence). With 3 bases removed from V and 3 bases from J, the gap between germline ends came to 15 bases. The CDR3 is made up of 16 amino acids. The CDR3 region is CASSFRAGLYNQPQHF. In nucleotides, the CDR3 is TGTGCCAGCAGTTTCCGAGCAGGGTTATACAATCAGCCCCAGCATTTT.